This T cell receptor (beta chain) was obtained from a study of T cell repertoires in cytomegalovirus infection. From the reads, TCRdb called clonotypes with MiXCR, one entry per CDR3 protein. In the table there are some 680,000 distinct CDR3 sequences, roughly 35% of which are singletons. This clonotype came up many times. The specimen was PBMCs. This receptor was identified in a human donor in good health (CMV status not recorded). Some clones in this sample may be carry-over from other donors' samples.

The CDR3 DNA is TGTGCCAGCAGCTTAGGACAGGTTGGAAACACCATATATTTT. Translation: CASSLGQVGNTIYF. The V gene is TRBV7-2, the J gene TRBJ1-3, with D possibly TRBD1 on 6 matching bases. This CDR3 has 14 residues. The V end was cut by 1 base, the J end by 3 bases, with 7 bases between. Germline V gives CDR1 SGHTA, CDR2 FQGNSA.